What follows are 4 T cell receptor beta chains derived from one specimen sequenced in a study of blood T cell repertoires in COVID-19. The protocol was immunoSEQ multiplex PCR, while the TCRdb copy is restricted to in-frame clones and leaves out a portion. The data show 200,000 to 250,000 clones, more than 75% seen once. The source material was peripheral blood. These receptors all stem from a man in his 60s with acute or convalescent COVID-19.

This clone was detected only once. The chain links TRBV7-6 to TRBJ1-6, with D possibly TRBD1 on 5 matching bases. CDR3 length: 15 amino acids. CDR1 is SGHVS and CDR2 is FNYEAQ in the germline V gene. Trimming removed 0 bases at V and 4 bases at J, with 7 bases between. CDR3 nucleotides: TGTGCCAGCAGCTTAGCGGAGGGGTATAATTCACCCCTCCACTTT. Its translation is CASSLAEGYNSPLHF.

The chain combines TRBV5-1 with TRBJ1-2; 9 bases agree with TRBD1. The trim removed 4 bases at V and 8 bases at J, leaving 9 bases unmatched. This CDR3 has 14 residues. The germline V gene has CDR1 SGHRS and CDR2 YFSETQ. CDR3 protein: CASSPQGAAGGYTF. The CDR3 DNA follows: TGCGCCAGCAGCCCACAGGGGGCTGCGGGGGGCTACACCTTC.

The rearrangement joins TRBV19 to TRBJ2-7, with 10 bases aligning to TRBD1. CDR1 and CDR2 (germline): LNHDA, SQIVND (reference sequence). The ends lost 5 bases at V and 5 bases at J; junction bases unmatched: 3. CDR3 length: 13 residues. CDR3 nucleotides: TGTGCCAGTAGTCGGGACAGGGGTGACGAGCAGTACTTC. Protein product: CASSRDRGDEQYF.

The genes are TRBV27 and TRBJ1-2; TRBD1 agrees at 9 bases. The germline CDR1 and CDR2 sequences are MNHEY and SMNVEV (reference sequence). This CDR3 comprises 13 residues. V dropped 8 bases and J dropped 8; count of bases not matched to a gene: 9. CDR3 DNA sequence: TGTGCCAGCGGGAAACAGGGGGCGAGGGGCTACACCTTC. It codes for CASGKQGARGYTF.